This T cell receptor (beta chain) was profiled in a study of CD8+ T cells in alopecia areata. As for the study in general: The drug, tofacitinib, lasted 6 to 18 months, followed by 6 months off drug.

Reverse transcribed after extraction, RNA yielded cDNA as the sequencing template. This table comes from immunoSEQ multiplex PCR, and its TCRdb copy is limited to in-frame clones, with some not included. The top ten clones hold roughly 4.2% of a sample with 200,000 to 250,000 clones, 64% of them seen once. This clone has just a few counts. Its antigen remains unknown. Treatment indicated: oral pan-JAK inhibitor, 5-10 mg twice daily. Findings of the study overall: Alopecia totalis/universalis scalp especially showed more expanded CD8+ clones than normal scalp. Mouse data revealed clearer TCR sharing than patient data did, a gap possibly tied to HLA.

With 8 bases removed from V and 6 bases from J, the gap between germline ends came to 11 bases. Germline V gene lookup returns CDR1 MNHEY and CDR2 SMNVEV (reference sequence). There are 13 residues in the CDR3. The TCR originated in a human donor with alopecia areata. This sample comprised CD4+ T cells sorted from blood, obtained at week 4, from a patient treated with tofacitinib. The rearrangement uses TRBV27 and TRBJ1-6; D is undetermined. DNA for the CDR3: TGTGCCAGCTCTCCCTCCGTTAATTCACCCCTCCACTTT. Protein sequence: CASSPSVNSPLHF.